Following are 30 T cell receptor beta chains from one sample sequenced in a study of T cells in Graves' hyperthyroidism and ophthalmopathy (dated by TCRdb to between 2018 and 2021). Library creation used multiplex PCR. Sequenced on an Illumina HiSeq 2000. Amplification of TCR beta CDR3 regions was carried out from RNA transcripts. A first-round RT-PCR of the TCR CDR3 used the HTBI primer set with the Qiagen OneStep RT-PCR kit. TCRdb trimmed the raw reads at Q25, called clones with MiXCR and kept productive beta chains. Every entry covers one CDR3 protein and lists the most common genes and DNA from its rows. The sample table records about 560,000 distinct CDR3 sequences; 16% of these occur just once. The top ten constitute under 20% of the sample. The specimen was blood. These receptors originate from a young woman with Graves' hyperthyroidism.

This clonotype appeared a few times. This chain joins TRBV5-6 and TRBJ2-5; TRBD1 might be the D (6 bases). V was cut by 6 bases and J by 4 bases, with 13 bases left in between. Per germline, CDR1 SGHDT and CDR2 YYEEEE. The CDR3 loop spans 13 amino acids. The CDR3, as DNA: TGTGCCAGCAATCCAACAGGGCGAGAGACCCAGTACTTC. It translates to CASNPTGRETQYF.

This clonotype was counted only a few times. The V call is TRBV7-8, the J call TRBJ2-2, with TRBD2 identical over 12 bases. The germline CDR1 and CDR2 sequences are SGHVS and FQNEAQ. After removal of 5 bases from V and 3 bases from J, the junction contained 10 bases not matched to a gene. The CDR3 has 18 amino acids. CDR3 sequence (DNA): TGTGCCAGCAGCGGTCAATCAACTAGCGGGGGGTACACCGGGGAGCTGTTTTTT. It encodes CASSGQSTSGGYTGELFF.

In this sample, this clonotype turned up a few times. This sequence joins TRBV7-6 and TRBJ2-7; D not certain. There are 15 residues in the CDR3. V gave up 5 bases and J gave up 2 bases, with 16 bases separating them. Germline CDR1 reads SGHVS; CDR2 reads FNYEAQ. CDR3 amino acids: CASSPGRPPTYEQYF. CDR3 bases: TGTGCCAGCAGCCCTGGACGGCCTCCTACCTACGAGCAGTACTTC.

The sample holds a few counts of this clonotype. A much larger clonotype is one base distant, so this may be a read error. This chain links TRBV6-5 with TRBJ1-5; TRBD1 might be the D (5 bases). Trimming took off 2 bases at V and 4 bases at J, with 15 bases between the two ends. In germline, CDR1 is MNHEY, CDR2 SVGAGI. The CDR3 sequence is 16 residues long. The CDR3 DNA reads TGTGCCAGCAGTTACCCCGCCGGGGCGGGAAATCAGCCCCAGCATTTT. This codes for CASSYPAGAGNQPQHF.

This clonotype was seen more than once but under ten times. The chain combines TRBV30 with TRBJ2-7; the D gene is possibly TRBD2 (5 bases). Germline CDR1 reads GTSNPN; CDR2 reads SVGIG (reference sequence). The CDR3 totals 12 residues. V was cut by 5 bases and J by 4 bases, with 12 bases left in between. This CDR3 reads CAWAPREYEQYF. In DNA form, the CDR3 reads TGTGCCTGGGCTCCTCGGGAATACGAGCAGTACTTC.

This clonotype was observed at least ten times. V and J are TRBV29-1 and TRBJ2-3; possibly TRBD2 for D (6 bases). Trimming took off 6 bases at V and 4 bases at J, with 17 bases between the two ends. This CDR3 spans 14 amino acids. In germline, CDR1 is SQVTM, CDR2 ANQGSEA. DNA of the CDR3: TGCAGCGTGATCCTAGCGACGGGGGCAGATACGCAGTATTTT. It codes for CSVILATGADTQYF.

The V call is TRBV20-1, the J call TRBJ1-2; D unclear. CDR3 size: 10 residues. The germline gives CDR1 DFQATT, CDR2 SNEGSKA (reference sequence). V lost 5 bases and J 11 bases, leaving 12 bases between the germline ends. The CDR3 is CSAWEQFYTF. The DNA of the CDR3 is TGCAGTGCTTGGGAGCAATTTTACACCTTC.

This clonotype was counted ten times or more. This CDR3 is CSVRDTDTQYF. CDR3 nucleotide sequence: TGCAGCGTCCGGGACACAGATACGCAGTATTTT. V gene TRBV29-1 combines with J gene TRBJ2-3; a possible D gene is TRBD2 (5 bases). The V end lost 6 bases, the J end lost 2 bases, and 6 bases lay between the germline ends. The CDR3 is 11 residues long. Germline loops: CDR1 SQVTM, CDR2 ANQGSEA.

This clonotype was found many times. The V and J genes are TRBV27 and TRBJ2-7; 16 positions agree with TRBD2. The CDR3 sequence is 18 residues long. V shed 0 bases and J 0 bases; nucleotides not matched to a gene: 2. Germline V gene lookup returns CDR1 MNHEY and CDR2 SMNVEV (reference sequence). CDR3 protein: CASSLSGLAGGNSYEQYF. The CDR3 region has the DNA TGTGCCAGCAGTTTATCGGGACTAGCGGGAGGGAACTCCTACGAGCAGTACTTC.

On this clonotype itself: This could be a read error, since a much larger clone is one nucleotide away. The chain links TRBV2 to TRBJ1-2; D gene unclear. V was shortened by 4 bases and J by 1 base, with 7 bases between the two germline ends. CDR1 and CDR2 (germline): SNHLY, FYNNEI. The CDR3 covers 13 residues. The CDR3 bases are TGTGCCAGCAGTGTAGAGGGTAACTATGGCTACACCTTC. This sequence encodes CASSVEGNYGYTF.

In its sample, this clonotype was seen many times. The gene calls are TRBV7-2 and TRBJ2-7; perhaps TRBD2 as D (5 bases). Looked up from germline, CDR1 is SGHTA and CDR2 is FQGNSA. V lost 0 bases to trimming and J lost 2 bases, with 11 bases between them. CDR3 length: 15 amino acids. The CDR3 here is CASSLASGSTYEQYF. For the CDR3, the DNA is TGTGCCAGCAGCTTAGCATCGGGATCGACCTACGAGCAGTACTTC.

The gene calls are TRBV6-2 or TRBV6-3 and TRBJ2-3; TRBD1 or TRBD2 may be the D gene (6 bases each). Trimming left V 8 bases short and J 4 bases short, with 16 bases between. Per the germline V gene, CDR1 is MNHEY and CDR2 is SVGEGT. The CDR3 is made up of 14 amino acids. The CDR3, as DNA: TGTGCCAGCGTCTGGGGGGCTGCGTCAGATACGCAGTATTTT. Translated: CASVWGAASDTQYF.

This clonotype was picked up many times. The chain combines TRBV7-8 with TRBJ1-2; D ambiguous. This CDR3 comprises 15 residues. V dropped 0 bases and J dropped 3 bases, with 11 bases sitting between them. CDR1 and CDR2 from the germline V gene are SGHVS and FQNEAQ. CDR3 region: CASSLAGGRYYGYTF. As DNA, the CDR3 is TGTGCCAGCAGCTTAGCTGGCGGCCGCTACTATGGCTACACCTTC.

This clonotype was recorded many times. The chain has TRBV7-2 and TRBJ2-7, with 9 positions matching TRBD1. Trimming at V came to 3 bases and at J to 5 bases, leaving 8 bases not matched to a gene. Per the germline V gene, CDR1 is SGHTA and CDR2 is FQGNSA. The CDR3 spans 15 residues. The CDR3 loop is CASSFMGQGLDEQYF. In DNA form, the CDR3 reads TGTGCCAGCAGCTTCATGGGACAGGGTTTGGACGAGCAGTACTTC.

This clonotype was observed at least ten times. The chain joins TRBV12-3 or TRBV12-4 to TRBJ2-7; TRBD1 or TRBD2 may be the D gene (7 bases each). The CDR3 runs to 14 residues. Trimming cost V 6 bases and J 2 bases, with 14 bases left between them. CDR3: CASRGEGAPYEQYF. In nucleotides, the CDR3 is TGTGCCAGCAGGGGGGAGGGGGCCCCCTACGAGCAGTACTTC.

CDR3 in amino acids: CASSFTAGGTDTQYF. CDR3 nucleotide sequence: TGTGCCAGCAGCTTCACGGCGGGAGGCACAGATACGCAGTATTTT. V is TRBV11-3 and J is TRBJ2-3, with TRBD2 matching over 7 bases. The V gene's germline CDR1 is SGHNT and CDR2 YENEEA. With 3 bases clipped from V and 1 base from J, the junction kept 4 bases outside the gene matches. The CDR3 contains 15 residues.

The chain joins TRBV6-1 to TRBJ2-7; 7 nucleotides line up with TRBD1. J lost 3 bases, V lost 8 bases, and 10 bases had no gene match. The CDR3 sequence is 14 residues long. From germline, CDR1 is MNHNS and CDR2 SASEGT. CDR3 nucleotide sequence: TGTGCCAGCGCCTTCCGGGACAGTCTCTACGAGCAGTACTTC. Its translation is CASAFRDSLYEQYF.

This clonotype was counted a few times. The CDR3 loop is CASIGLAGGPYNEQFF. Written as DNA, the CDR3 is TGCGCCAGCATCGGACTAGCGGGAGGGCCCTACAATGAGCAGTTCTTC. The chain employs TRBV5-1 and TRBJ2-1, with 15 nucleotides matching TRBD2. The V segment lost 6 bases and the J segment 2 bases; nucleotides outside the gene matches: 3. Germline loops: CDR1 SGHRS, CDR2 YFSETQ. This CDR3 contains 16 residues.

This chain links TRBV29-1 with TRBJ2-7; perhaps TRBD1 as D (5 bases). The CDR3 has 11 amino acids. Trimming removed 7 bases from V and 4 bases from J, with 11 bases in between. Per germline, CDR1 SQVTM and CDR2 ANQGSEA. The CDR3 sequence is CSAIQAYEQYF. CDR3 DNA: TGCAGCGCAATACAGGCTTACGAGCAGTACTTC.

This clonotype turned up a few times. V and J are TRBV7-9 and TRBJ1-1, with TRBD1 as a possible D gene (6 bases). Trimming took off 1 base at V and 4 bases at J, with 10 bases between the two ends. Germline values: CDR1 SEHNR, CDR2 FQNEAQ (reference sequence). The CDR3 contains 14 residues. The CDR3 sequence is CASSLDGGVTEAFF. The CDR3 DNA reads as TGTGCCAGCAGCTTAGACGGGGGCGTCACTGAAGCTTTCTTT. Full variable domain (rest looked up from reference TRBV7-9 and TRBJ1-1): DTGVSQNPRHKITKRGQNVTFRCDPISEHNRLYWYRQTLGQGPEFLTYFQNEAQLEKSRLLSDRFSAERPKGSFSTLEIQRTEQGDSAMYLCASSLDGGVTEAFFGQGTRLTVV.

This clonotype was seen ten or more times. The gene calls are TRBV28 and TRBJ2-1, with D unresolved. Trimming shortened V by 4 bases and J by 1 base, and 23 bases separated the two germline ends. The CDR3 has 19 residues. Germline assignment: CDR1 MDHEN and CDR2 SYDVKM. The CDR3: CASSSPFPVPPDSYNEQFF. DNA for the CDR3: TGTGCCAGCAGTTCGCCCTTCCCGGTTCCCCCCGATTCCTACAATGAGCAGTTCTTC.

This clonotype was seen at least ten times. The CDR3 sequence is CASSGTSRETQYF. The CDR3 DNA follows: TGTGCCAGCAGTGGGACTAGCCGGGAGACCCAGTACTTC. This rearrangement joins TRBV6-1 to TRBJ2-5; TRBD2 agrees at 8 bases. The V gene end was trimmed by 4 bases and the J gene end by 5 bases; junction bases not matched to a gene: 3. In germline, CDR1 is MNHNS, CDR2 SASEGT. The CDR3 loop spans 13 amino acids.

The sample holds many counts of this clonotype. The chain combines TRBV28 with TRBJ2-7; either TRBD1 or TRBD2 may fit D (6 bases each). The CDR3 sequence is 16 residues long. Germline V gives CDR1 MDHEN, CDR2 SYDVKM. The V gene lost 3 bases and the J gene lost 6 bases, with 21 bases spanning the gap. Here the CDR3 reads CASSFFPQSGAGEQYF. The DNA of the CDR3 is TGTGCCAGCAGTTTTTTCCCCCAATCGGGGGCTGGCGAGCAGTACTTC.

This chain links TRBV11-3 with TRBJ2-1; 9 positions match TRBD1. The CDR3 runs 16 residues. Germline V CDR1 and CDR2: SGHNT, YENEEA. V was clipped by 3 bases and J by 5 bases; unmatched bases: 8. CDR3 region: CASSLLRTGANNEQFF. As DNA, the CDR3 is TGTGCCAGCAGCTTGCTGCGGACAGGGGCAAACAATGAGCAGTTCTTC.

This clonotype was seen many times. The chain carries TRBV2 and TRBJ2-5; possibly TRBD1 for D (6 bases). Germline V lookup: CDR1 SNHLY, CDR2 FYNNEI. This CDR3 comprises 14 residues. Trimming took 4 bases from V and 5 from J, leaving 14 bases between them. The CDR3 DNA is TGTGCCAGCAGTGTAAACAGGGTGGACGAGACCCAGTACTTC. It yields the protein CASSVNRVDETQYF.

This clonotype was recorded at least ten times. The chain employs TRBV6-1 and TRBJ2-5; perhaps TRBD2 as D (5 bases). The germline gives CDR1 MNHNS, CDR2 SASEGT. The CDR3 is made up of 14 amino acids. The germline V and J ends were trimmed by 3 bases and 0 bases, with 8 bases remaining between them. The CDR3 region is CASSDGSYQETQYF. Written as DNA, the CDR3 is TGTGCCAGCAGTGATGGGAGCTACCAAGAGACCCAGTACTTC.

Many counts were recorded for this clonotype. The chain carries TRBV20-1 and TRBJ1-1, with D hard to call. Germline V lookup: CDR1 DFQATT, CDR2 SNEGSKA (reference sequence). V was shortened by 1 base and J by 5 bases, with 11 bases between the two germline ends. This CDR3 has 13 amino acids. The CDR3 DNA follows: TGCAGTGCTAGAGGGGGAGAGCAAACTGAAGCTTTCTTT. Protein product: CSARGGEQTEAFF.

This clonotype was observed many times. The V gene is TRBV20-1, the J gene TRBJ1-1; 11 bases agree with TRBD1. The CDR3 is 15 residues long. Per the germline V gene, CDR1 is DFQATT and CDR2 is SNEGSKA (reference sequence). After removal of 5 bases from V and 0 bases from J, the junction contained 5 bases not matched to a gene. CDR3 residues: CSAPRTGGLNTEAFF. The CDR3 coding sequence is TGCAGTGCTCCCCGGACAGGGGGCTTGAACACTGAAGCTTTCTTT.

The J gene is TRBJ2-2, the V gene TRBV10-1; the match to TRBD1 covers 11 bases. From germline, CDR1 is WNHNN and CDR2 SYGVQD (reference sequence). This CDR3 region has 14 residues. The V segment lost 8 bases and the J segment 5 bases; nucleotides outside the gene matches: 4. CDR3 residues: CASGGQGATGELFF. The CDR3 DNA sequence: TGCGCCAGCGGTGGACAGGGGGCGACCGGGGAGCTGTTTTTT.

This clonotype was seen repeatedly, ten times or more. The chain links TRBV5-1 to TRBJ2-3, with a tentative D call TRBD1 (5 bases). CDR3 length equals 15 residues. Trimming cost V 2 bases and J 2 bases, with 12 bases left between them. CDR1 and CDR2 (germline): SGHRS, YFSETQ. The CDR3 region is CASSLGHLITDTQYF. The CDR3, as DNA: TGCGCCAGCAGCTTAGGACACCTAATCACAGATACGCAGTATTTT.